The 10 T cell receptor beta chains listed next were all sequenced from one sample in a study of T cell repertoires in cytomegalovirus infection (dated by TCRdb to about 2019). Instrument used: Illumina HiSeq 1500. The public reads were reprocessed in TCRdb via fastp at Q25 and MiXCR, keeping in-frame beta chains. Entries that share a CDR3 protein sequence are merged under the most common genes and DNA. The sample table shows 500,000 to 600,000 distinct CDR3 sequences, and approximately 15% are seen once. Together, the top ten hold roughly 25% of the sample. The source material was CD8+ T cells from PBMCs. These receptors all come from a human donor in good health (CMV status not recorded). Some clones in this sample may be carry-over from other donors' samples.

This clonotype was picked up many times. The chain has TRBV4-1 and TRBJ1-2; perhaps TRBD1 as D (6 bases). The CDR3 is 15 residues long. The germline CDR1 and CDR2 sequences are MGHRA and YSYEKL. Trimming pared 4 bases from V and 8 bases from J, leaving 20 bases between. The CDR3 region is CASSLKGQPGRGYTF. CDR3 DNA sequence: TGCGCCAGCAGCCTCAAAGGACAGCCGGGGCGCGGCTACACCTTC.

This clonotype was seen a few times. J is TRBJ2-1 and V is TRBV5-1, with 7 bases aligning to TRBD2. Germline assignment: CDR1 SGHRS and CDR2 YFSETQ. The CDR3 runs 14 residues. The V segment lost 1 base and the J segment 6 bases; nucleotides outside the gene matches: 4. As DNA, the CDR3 is TGCGCCAGCAGCTTGAAGGCGGGAGCCAATGAGCAGTTCTTC. Translating it yields CASSLKAGANEQFF.

The chain employs TRBV7-9 and TRBJ2-6; D unresolved. Trimming shortened V by 2 bases and J by 0 bases, and 11 bases separated the two germline ends. Germline V gives CDR1 SEHNR, CDR2 FQNEAQ (reference sequence). This CDR3 spans 17 amino acids. For the CDR3, the DNA is TGTGCCAGCAGCTTATCCTACGGTCCCTCTGGGGCCAACGTCCTGACTTTC. Its translation: CASSLSYGPSGANVLTF.

There are many counts of this clonotype. V is TRBV27 and J is TRBJ2-1; weak D call: TRBD2 (5 bases). V dropped 6 bases and J dropped 4 bases, with 16 bases sitting between them. The germline V gene encodes CDR1 MNHEY and CDR2 SMNVEV (reference sequence). The CDR3 loop spans 15 amino acids. Written as DNA, the CDR3 is TGTGCCAGCAGCCAAGCGGCGGATATTTACAATGAGCAGTTCTTC. Amino acid sequence: CASSQAADIYNEQFF.

In its sample, this clonotype was seen a few times. The chain has TRBV20-1 and TRBJ2-5; TRBD2 aligns across 11 bases. CDR3 length equals 18 residues. CDR1 and CDR2 (germline): DFQATT, SNEGSKA (reference sequence). Trimming at V came to 3 bases and at J to 5 bases, leaving 17 bases not matched to a gene. The chain's CDR3 is CSASPSTSGSEEGETQYF. The CDR3 nucleotides are TGCAGTGCTAGTCCTTCTACTAGCGGGAGCGAGGAGGGGGAGACCCAGTACTTC.

This clonotype was seen only once. A much larger clone is a single base away; this may be a read error. The J gene is TRBJ1-1, the V gene TRBV27; D not resolved. This CDR3 has 13 residues. Germline assignment: CDR1 MNHEY and CDR2 SMNVEV (reference sequence). The CDR3 loop is CTSRPRGNTEAFF. In DNA, the CDR3 is TGTACCAGCAGACCCCGAGGGAACACTGAAGCTTTCTTT.

This sequence joins TRBV19 and TRBJ2-1, with TRBD1 as a possible D gene (6 bases). Looked up from germline, CDR1 is LNHDA and CDR2 is SQIVND (reference sequence). Trimming stripped 8 bases from V and 7 bases from J, with 21 bases between. This CDR3 has 15 residues. The CDR3 region has the DNA TGTGCCAGTGGACTGGGACATGGGGCGCGAAATGAGCAGTTCTTC. As protein: CASGLGHGARNEQFF.

This rearrangement joins TRBV9 to TRBJ2-1; 8 nucleotides match TRBD1. V dropped 0 bases and J dropped 7; count of bases not matched to a gene: 6. Germline V lookup: CDR1 SGDLS, CDR2 YYNGEE. The CDR3 is 15 residues long. The CDR3, as DNA: TGTGCCAGCAGCGTAGGGTCACGGACAGGGAATGAGCAGTTCTTC. Its translation: CASSVGSRTGNEQFF.

Ten or more counts support this clonotype. The CDR3 sequence: CATQGRDYGYTF. In DNA, the CDR3 is TGTGCCACCCAGGGAAGAGACTATGGCTACACCTTC. V gene TRBV27 combines with J gene TRBJ1-2; the D gene is possibly TRBD1 (5 bases). From germline, CDR1 is MNHEY and CDR2 SMNVEV (reference sequence). This CDR3 is built from 12 residues. V was clipped by 10 bases and J by 3 bases, with 12 bases between them.

On this clonotype itself: Likely a read error: the CDR3 ends without its conserved phenylalanine or tryptophan. V gene TRBV5-1 combines with J gene TRBJ2-3; 8 nucleotides line up with TRBD2. The CDR3 is 16 amino acids. Germline lookup yields CDR1 SGHRS and CDR2 YFSETQ. V lost 3 bases to trimming and J lost 5 bases; unmatched junction nucleotides: 11. The CDR3 loop is CASSWNGGGAQDTQYI. In DNA form, the CDR3 reads TGCGCCAGCAGCTGGAACGGGGGGGGGGCCCAAGATACGCAGTATATT.